This T cell receptor beta chain derives from a study of OX40 agonist ivuxolimab in advanced cancers. Study overall: Hepatocellular carcinoma, melanoma, renal cell or head and neck cancer affected the dose-escalation patients. Study-level findings and limits: The study observed clonal expansion of CD4+ and CD8+ blood T cells by week 6 at 0.1 to 3.0 mg/kg. Among patients with partial responses at 0.1-3.0 mg/kg, clonal expansion was among the lowest.

The sampling schedule covered blood at baseline, cycle 4 day 1, and cycle 7 day 1. TCRdb's copy holds only in-frame clones and misses some; the assay was immunoSEQ multiplex PCR. The top ten clones hold around 25% of a sample with 60,000 or so clones, 84% of them seen once. Comments on this clone: Antigen unknown.

The CDR3 is 16 residues long. Sequencing used CD4+ or CD8+ T cells sorted from blood, obtained in a trial of the OX40 agonist ivuxolimab. The chain joins TRBV21-1 to TRBJ2-1; the table's D call TRBD1 went unverified against the DNA. TRBV21-1 constitutes a pseudogene. The receptor comes from an adult with an advanced solid tumor such as melanoma, head and neck, liver or kidney cancer. CDR3 DNA: TGTGCCAGCAGCAGCCGGGACAGGCTTTCCTACAATGAGCAGTTCTTC. Amino acid sequence: CASSSRDRLSYNEQFF.